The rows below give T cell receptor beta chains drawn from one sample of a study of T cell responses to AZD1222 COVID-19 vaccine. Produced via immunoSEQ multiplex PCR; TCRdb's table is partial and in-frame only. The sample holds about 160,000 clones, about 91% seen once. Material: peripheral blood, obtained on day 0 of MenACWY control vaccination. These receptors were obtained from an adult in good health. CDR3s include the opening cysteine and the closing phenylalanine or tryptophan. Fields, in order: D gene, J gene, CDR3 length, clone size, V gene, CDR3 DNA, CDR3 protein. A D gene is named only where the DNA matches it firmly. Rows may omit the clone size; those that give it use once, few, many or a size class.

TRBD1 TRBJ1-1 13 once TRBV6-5 TGTGCCAGCAGTAACCACAGGGGGATTGAAGCTTTCTTT CASSNHRGIEAFF
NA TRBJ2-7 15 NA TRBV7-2 TGTGCCAGCACCGAGTGGTCAACTGGGGGCTACGAGCAGTACTTC CASTEWSTGGYEQYF
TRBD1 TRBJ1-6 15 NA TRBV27 TGTGCCAGCAATTCCGCGGACAGGGGAAGGTCACCCCTCCACTTT CASNSADRGRSPLHF
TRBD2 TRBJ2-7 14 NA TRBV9 TGTGCCAGCAGCGCCAGCGGGGGCTCCTACGAGCAGTACTTC CASSASGGSYEQYF
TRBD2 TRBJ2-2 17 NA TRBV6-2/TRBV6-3 TGTGCCAGCAGTTACTCGGGTAGCGGGACGGTCCCCGGGGAGCTGTTTTTT CASSYSGSGTVPGELFF
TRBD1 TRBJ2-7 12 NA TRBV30 TGTGCCTGGGGGACAGGGATCCACGAGCAGTACTTC CAWGTGIHEQYF
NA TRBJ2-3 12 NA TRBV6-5 TGTGCCAGCAGCCAATTCACAGATACGCAGTATTTT CASSQFTDTQYF
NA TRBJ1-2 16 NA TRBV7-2 TGTGCCAGCAGCTTAGCGGGCAGGGGAAATAACTATGGCTACACCTTC CASSLAGRGNNYGYTF
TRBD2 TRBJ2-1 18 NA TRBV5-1 TGCGCCAGCAGCTCACTACGGGTAGCGGGAGATAGCTACAATGAGCAGTTCTTC CASSSLRVAGDSYNEQFF
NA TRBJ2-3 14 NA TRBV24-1 TGTGCCACCTCGGCAGGAACAGTCCCAGATACGCAGTATTTT CATSAGTVPDTQYF
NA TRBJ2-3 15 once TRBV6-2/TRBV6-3 TGTGCCAGCAGCACGAGGGACGCTAGCACAGATACGCAGTATTTT CASSTRDASTDTQYF
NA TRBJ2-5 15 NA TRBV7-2 TGTGCCAGCAGCACCCGCTTAACAGGACAAGAGACCCAGTACTTC CASSTRLTGQETQYF
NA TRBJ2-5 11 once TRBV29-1 TGCAGCGCCAAGGGGGGTGGGACCCAGTACTTC CSAKGGGTQYF
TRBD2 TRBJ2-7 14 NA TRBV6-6 TGTGCCAGCAGTTACGACCTTGCGGGAGGGGAGCAGTACTTC CASSYDLAGGEQYF
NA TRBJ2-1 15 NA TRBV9 TGTGCCAGCAGCTCCCGAACGGCTCTAGCCAATGAGCAGTTCTTC CASSSRTALANEQFF
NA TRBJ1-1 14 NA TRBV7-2 TGTGCCAGCAGCTTAGCGCAAGAGAACACTGAAGCTTTCTTT CASSLAQENTEAFF
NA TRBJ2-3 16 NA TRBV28 TGTGCCAGCAGGAATCCCCGAGTCTCCTACACAGATACGCAGTATTTT CASRNPRVSYTDTQYF
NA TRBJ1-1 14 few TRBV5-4 TGTGCCAGCAGCTTGGCCGTCGGGAACACTGAAGCTTTCTTT CASSLAVGNTEAFF
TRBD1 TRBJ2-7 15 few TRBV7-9 TGTGCCAGCAGCCTATCCGCGACAGGGGTCTACGAGCAGTACTTC CASSLSATGVYEQYF
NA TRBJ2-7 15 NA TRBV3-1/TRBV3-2 TGTGCCAGCAGCCAAGCGAGGGGGGGCATGACCGAGCAGTACTTC CASSQARGGMTEQYF
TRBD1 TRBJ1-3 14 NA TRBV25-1 TGTGCCAGCACCCAGACAGGGTCCGGAAACACCATATATTTT CASTQTGSGNTIYF
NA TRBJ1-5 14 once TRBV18 TGTGCCAGCTCACCATTGGGCAGGGAACAGCCCCAGCATTTT CASSPLGREQPQHF
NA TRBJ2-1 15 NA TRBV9 TGTGCCAGCAGCGTATCAGGGTCCACCTACAATGAGCAGTTCTTC CASSVSGSTYNEQFF
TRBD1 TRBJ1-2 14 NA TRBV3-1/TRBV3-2 TGTGCCAGCAGCCAAGGAGGACAGGGCCGAGGCTACACCTTC CASSQGGQGRGYTF
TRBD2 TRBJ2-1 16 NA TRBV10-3 TGTGCCATCAGTGAGTCGGGACTAGCGGGAGGCCGCGAGCAGTTCTTC CAISESGLAGGREQFF
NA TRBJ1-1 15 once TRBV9 TGTGCCAGCAGCGTTAGGGACGGTATGAACACTGAAGCTTTCTTT CASSVRDGMNTEAFF
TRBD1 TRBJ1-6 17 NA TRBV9 TGTGCCAGCAGCGAGGACAGGGCAGAATCCTATAATTCACCCCTCCACTTT CASSEDRAESYNSPLHF
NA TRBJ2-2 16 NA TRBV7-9 TGTGCCAGCAGCGGGATCACAGGGACGAACACCGGGGAGCTGTTTTTT CASSGITGTNTGELFF
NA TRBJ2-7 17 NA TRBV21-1 TGTGCCAGCAGCAAAGTTAGGCTAGCGGGAGGACCATACGAGCAGTACTTC CASSKVRLAGGPYEQYF
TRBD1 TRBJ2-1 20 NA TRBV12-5 TGTGCTAGTGGTTTGGTACTCGGGACAGGGCACTCAAACCACTACAATGAGCAGTTCTTC CASGLVLGTGHSNHYNEQFF
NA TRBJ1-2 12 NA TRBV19 TGTGCCAGTCAGTCATTAAACTATGGCTACACCTTC CASQSLNYGYTF
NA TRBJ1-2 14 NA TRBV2 TGTGCCAGCAGTGAAGATGCAGGGATCTATGGCTACACCTTC CASSEDAGIYGYTF
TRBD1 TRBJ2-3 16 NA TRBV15 TGTGCCACCAGCACCCACAGGGGGCAAATCACAGATACGCAGTATTTT CATSTHRGQITDTQYF
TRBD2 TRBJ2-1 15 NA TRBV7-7 TGTGCTAGCAGCTCGGGACTAAGATCCTACAATGAGCAGTTCTTC CASSSGLRSYNEQFF
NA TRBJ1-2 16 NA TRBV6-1 TGTGCCAGCAGTGTCCCGGACGGGGAAGGGCACTATGGCTACACCTTC CASSVPDGEGHYGYTF
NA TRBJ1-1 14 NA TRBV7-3 TGTGCCAGCAGCTTAACAGGGGGGGCCACTGAAGCTTTCTTT CASSLTGGATEAFF
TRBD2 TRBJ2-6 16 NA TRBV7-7 TGTGCTAGCAGCCCCTCGGGGGGCTCTGGGGCCAACGTCCTGACTTTC CASSPSGGSGANVLTF
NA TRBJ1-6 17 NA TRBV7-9 TGTGCCAGCAGCTCTTCGGAGGCAGGGGTTCTAAGGTCACCCCTCCACTTT CASSSSEAGVLRSPLHF
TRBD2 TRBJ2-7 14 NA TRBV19 TGTGCCACTTCCAGGGCGGGAGAGAGATACGAGCAGTACTTC CATSRAGERYEQYF
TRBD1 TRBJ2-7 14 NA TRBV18 TGTGCCAGCTCTACCGGGACAGGGGGCATTGGGCAGTACTTC CASSTGTGGIGQYF
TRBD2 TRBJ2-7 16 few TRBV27 TGTGCCAGCAGTTCTTGGACTAGCGGGAGAATCCACGAGCAGTACTTC CASSSWTSGRIHEQYF
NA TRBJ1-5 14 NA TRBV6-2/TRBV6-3 TGTGCCAGCAGTTTCCAAAAAATAAATCAGCCCCAGCATTTT CASSFQKINQPQHF